Each of the 7 T cell receptor beta chains below was sequenced from the same sample in a study of blood T cells in healthy people across ages. The use of a sample-barcoded 5' primer and a J-beta primer mix characterized a second PCR of roughly 6 to 11 cycles. TCRdb passed the 5' RACE reads through MiXCR, listing each CDR3 protein once. The sample yields more than 600,000 distinct CDR3 sequences, around 25% seen once. These data also formed part of another study, on T cells of mothers and their children.

Specimen: blood. The receptor set was obtained from a boy younger than 18 in good health.

The J gene is TRBJ1-3, the V gene TRBV29-1; no definite D call. V shed 4 bases and J shed 3 bases, with 10 bases lying between them. Germline lookup yields CDR1 SQVTM and CDR2 ANQGSEA. This CDR3 has 13 residues. The CDR3 DNA reads TGCAGCGTTGGCGGGCTCGGTGGAAACACCATATATTTT. Amino acid sequence: CSVGGLGGNTIYF.

This CDR3 reads CASSFSWDTEAFF. The CDR3 nucleotides are TGTGCCAGCAGCTTTAGCTGGGACACTGAAGCTTTCTTT. The V and J genes are TRBV11-3 and TRBJ1-1; no clear D. CDR3 length: 13 amino acids. V lost 3 bases and J lost 3, with 8 bases in between. The germline V gene has CDR1 SGHNT and CDR2 YENEEA. The full variable domain, its missing parts supplied by reference TRBV11-3 and TRBJ1-1, is EAGVVQSPRYKIIEKKQPVAFWCNPISGHNTLYWYLQNLGQGPELLIRYENEEAVDDSQLPKDRFSAERLKGVDSTLKIQPAELGDSAVYLCASSFSWDTEAFFGQGTRLTVV.

This clonotype was found once. This chain connects TRBV20-1 to TRBJ2-5; TRBD2 matches at 12 bases. The J call may be faulty, since TRBJ2-1 better matches the DNA end. The CDR3 loop spans 11 amino acids. In germline, CDR1 is DFQATT, CDR2 SNEGSKA (reference sequence). CDR3 nucleotide sequence: TGCTCCTCTACTAGCGGGAGGGAGCAGTTCTTC. It is translated as CSSTSGREQFF.

The chain couples TRBV13 to TRBJ2-3, with 9 bases that match TRBD2. V lost 3 bases and J lost 4; bases outside the gene matches: 5. The CDR3 has 15 residues. From germline, CDR1 is PRHDT and CDR2 FYEKMQ (reference sequence). The DNA for the CDR3 is TGTGCCAGCAGCTTTGCGGGGGGGCAGGCAGATACGCAGTATTTT. Translating it yields CASSFAGGQADTQYF.

The genes are TRBV28 and TRBJ2-2; TRBD2 is a possible D gene (6 bases). Germline assignment: CDR1 MDHEN and CDR2 SYDVKM. CDR3 length: 14 residues. V was trimmed by 5 bases and J by 6 bases, leaving 13 bases between them. CDR3 nucleotide sequence: TGTGCCAGCAGTGCGGCGGGAAAGGCCGGGGAGCTGTTTTTT. Encoded protein: CASSAAGKAGELFF. Full variable domain (missing parts from reference TRBV28 and TRBJ2-2): DVKVTQSSRYLVKRTGEKVFLECVQDMDHENMFWYRQDPGLGLRLIYFSYDVKMKEKGDIPEGYSVSREKKERFSLILESASTNQTSMYLCASSAAGKAGELFFGEGSRLTVL.

V usage is TRBV19 and J usage is TRBJ1-1; a weak D match, TRBD1 (5 bases). Germline CDR1 reads LNHDA; CDR2 reads SQIVND (reference sequence). V was shortened by 7 bases and J by 1 base, with 10 bases between the two germline ends. The CDR3 extends over 13 amino acids. CDR3 amino acids: CASIKGQNTEAFF. The CDR3 DNA sequence: TGTGCCAGTATAAAGGGGCAGAACACTGAAGCTTTCTTT.

This clonotype was seen many times. CDR3 amino acids: CSANDRDPYEQYF. The CDR3 DNA is TGCAGTGCCAACGACAGGGACCCCTACGAGCAGTACTTC. The genes are TRBV20-1 and TRBJ2-7; 7 positions match TRBD1. From germline, CDR1 is DFQATT and CDR2 SNEGSKA (reference sequence). The CDR3 sequence is 13 residues long. J was trimmed by 2 bases and V by 6 bases; bases with no gene match: 7.